This TCR beta chain was sequenced for a study of beta chain features in type 1 diabetes. The entirety of the isolated RNA underwent reverse transcription, so expressed TCRB transcripts were sequenced. Profiling relied on immunoSEQ multiplex PCR, and the TCRdb table lists in-frame clones only, not all of them. Of hundreds of thousands of clones listed, about a sixth are singletons. CDR1 is ENHRY, CDR2 SYGVKD, per germline. There are 15 residues in the CDR3. The V and J ends lost 6 bases and 1 base, in that order; junction bases with no gene match: 5. The TCR was taken from a woman aged 18-29 years in good health. Material: naive CD4+ T cells from blood. The chain joins TRBV10-3 to TRBJ2-2; 7 bases match TRBD1. CDR3 sequence (DNA): TGTGCCATCAGCGGTACAGGGGAGAACACCGGGGAGCTGTTTTTT. Its translation is CAISGTGENTGELFF.